This entry lists 7 T cell receptor beta chains sequenced from one sample in a study of T cell repertoires in cytomegalovirus infection (dated by TCRdb to between 2018 and 2021). Sequencing was performed on an Illumina HiSeq 1500. TCRdb itself trimmed the public reads at Q25 with fastp, ran MiXCR and retained productive beta chains. Rows merge per CDR3 protein into single entries with the most common DNA and genes. Present in this sample are roughly 350,000 distinct CDR3 sequences, roughly 34% of which were seen just once. The ten biggest clones cover less than 15% of the sample. The antigens for these receptors are not known. Taken with the paper, the label for treatment or condition translates to: in vitro stimulation with specific CMV peptide epitopes to enrich CMV-specific T cells. The starting material was cultured PBMCs, obtained from culture after CMV antigen stimulation. The receptors originated from a human donor in good health (CMV status not recorded). Some clones in this sample may be carry-over from other donors' samples.

This clonotype was seen only a few times. This sequence joins TRBV5-4 and TRBJ1-6, with no clear D. The CDR3 runs 15 residues. Trimming removed 2 bases from V and 8 bases from J, with 14 bases in between. Germline V gives CDR1 SGHNT, CDR2 YYREEE (reference sequence). Here the CDR3 DNA reads TGTGCCAGCAGCTTTGGCGGTCAAAATTATTCACCCCTCCACTTT. This codes for CASSFGGQNYSPLHF.

CDR3 residues: CASSYGRTGLEAFF. CDR3 sequence (DNA): TGTGCCAGCAGTTATGGGCGAACCGGCCTGGAAGCTTTCTTT. The chain uses TRBV6-2 or TRBV6-3 and TRBJ1-1; no clear D gene. The CDR3 contains 14 residues. Trimming stripped 3 bases from V and 8 bases from J, with 16 bases between. Per the germline V gene, CDR1 is MNHEY and CDR2 is SVGEGT.

The genes are TRBV20-1 and TRBJ2-1, with D maybe TRBD2 (6 bases). The V and J ends lost 5 bases and 5 bases respectively, with 16 bases between them. Germline values: CDR1 DFQATT, CDR2 SNEGSKA (reference sequence). The CDR3 runs 14 residues. Here the CDR3 DNA reads TGCAGTGCTCAGGAGGGGCCTAACGACAATGAGCAGTTCTTC. Its protein is CSAQEGPNDNEQFF.

CDR3 sequence (DNA): TGTGCCAGTAGTAAGTCCAGCACCGGGGAGCTGTTTTTT. The encoded protein is CASSKSSTGELFF. This rearrangement joins TRBV19 to TRBJ2-2; unclear D gene. The CDR3 is 13 residues long. Germline V gene lookup returns CDR1 LNHDA and CDR2 SQIVND (reference sequence). V lost 4 bases, J lost 4 bases, and 7 bases lay in between.

The J gene is TRBJ2-5, the V gene TRBV11-2; D is possibly TRBD1 (6 bases). Germline V gives CDR1 SGHAT, CDR2 FQNNGV. This CDR3 is built from 17 residues. Trimming took off 3 bases at V and 5 bases at J, with 22 bases between the two ends. CDR3 DNA: TGTGCCAGCAGCTTCACGGCGGCCAGGGGAATTTCGGAGACCCAGTACTTC. Protein product: CASSFTAARGISETQYF.

This clonotype was counted at least ten times. This CDR3 reads CASQRGGLAGDTLQWQFF. CDR3 DNA: TGTGCCAGCCAAAGGGGGGGGCTAGCGGGGGATACTCTACAATGGCAGTTCTTC. The chain links TRBV19 to TRBJ2-1; TRBD2 matches 10 bases. CDR3 length equals 18 residues. V shed 9 bases and J 12 bases; nucleotides not matched to a gene: 26. Germline values: CDR1 LNHDA, CDR2 SQIVND (reference sequence).

Of note for this clonotype: Given a much more abundant clone one base away, this may be a read error. The rearrangement joins TRBV7-2 to TRBJ1-1; D perhaps matches TRBD1 (5 bases). The CDR3 runs 14 residues. Germline V gene lookup returns CDR1 SGHTA and CDR2 FQGNSA. CDR3 residues: CASSGMGGGTESFF. The CDR3 bases are TGTGCCAGCAGCGGAATGGGGGGAGGTACTGAATCTTTCTTT. The complete variable domain, with remaining parts taken from reference TRBV7-2 and TRBJ1-1, reads GAGVSQSPSNKVTEKGKDVELRCDPISGHTALYWYRQSLGQGLEFLIYFQGNSAPDKSGLPSDRFSAERTGGSVSTLTIQRTQQEDSAVYLCASSGMGGGTESFFGQGTRLTVV.